Given below is one T cell receptor (beta chain) in context. Its antigen is unknown. TCRdb keeps only in-frame clones here, not all; method: immunoSEQ multiplex PCR. This table holds some 100,000 clones, 90% to 95% found once. These data belong to a study of siplizumab effects on memory and regulatory T cells. Study-wide points: Researchers did not confirm the suppressive function of proliferating Tregs from siplizumab cultures. The alloreactive clones that mapped to unstimulated subsets made up only a minor fraction. Apparently key alloresponse contributors, naive T cells also seemed more diverse than memory cells. An assignable phenotype, naive or memory, was missing from roughly 76-95% of proliferating CD4+ or CD8+ clones.

The specimen was Tregs sorted from blood. The clonotype comes from a human donor in good health.

The CDR3: CASSSRLAGGPTQYF. DNA for the CDR3: TGTGCCAGCAGTTCCCGACTAGCGGGAGGGCCTACGCAGTATTTT. The chain employs TRBV6-5 and TRBJ2-3; 14 bases line up with TRBD2. The CDR3 length is 15 residues. The germline gives CDR1 MNHEY, CDR2 SVGAGI. The V gene end was trimmed by 4 bases and the J gene end by 8 bases; junction bases not matched to a gene: 5.